The 23 T cell receptor beta chains given below trace back to one sample, sequenced in a study of prognosis after radiotherapy for stage I lung cancer (dated by TCRdb to the early 2020s). This sample was sequenced with an Illumina HiSeq 3000. Two rounds of multiplex PCR were used to amplify the TCR beta CDR3 region from genomic DNA. The first PCR round used primers specific to each TRBV and TRBJ gene, and the primer sequences were filed in Chinese patent CN105087789A. TCRdb handled the public reads itself, with Q25 trimming in fastp and clone calling in MiXCR, and kept productive beta chains. Entries are consolidated by CDR3 protein sequence, retaining the most common genes and DNA. This sample has some 17,000 distinct CDR3 sequences in its table, and roughly 30% of those were observed once. Of the sample, approximately 30% falls within the top ten clones. Here the sequenced sample was PBMCs, taken before or after stereotactic body radiation therapy (not recorded which). Every receptor here comes from a donor at least 50 years old with non-small cell lung cancer.

The V call is TRBV28, the J call TRBJ1-3, with D tentatively TRBD1 (5 bases). The V and J ends lost 5 bases and 2 bases respectively, with 13 bases between them. CDR1 and CDR2 (germline): MDHEN, SYDVKM. This CDR3 is 15 amino acids long. This CDR3 is CASSQGKGTGNTIYF. The CDR3 nucleotides read TGTGCCAGCAGTCAGGGAAAGGGGACTGGAAACACCATATATTTT.

Concerning this clonotype itself: A far larger clone is a single base away, which makes a read error likely. The gene calls are TRBV7-9 and TRBJ2-3; 7 bases are shared with TRBD2. Germline lookup yields CDR1 SEHNR and CDR2 FQNEAQ (reference sequence). The CDR3 extends over 14 amino acids. The DNA for the CDR3 is TGTACCAGCAGCAGAGGACTAGGAGCAGATACGCAGTATTTT. It specifies CTSSRGLGADTQYF.

A word on this clonotype: A far larger clone is one nucleotide away, so this likely arose from a read error. The CDR3 does not close with the conserved phenylalanine or tryptophan, likely indicating a read error. The V call is TRBV12-3 or TRBV12-4, the J call TRBJ2-1; possibly TRBD1 for D (6 bases). CDR3 length: 13 amino acids. Between the trimmed V and J ends, which lost 10 bases and 6 bases, there was a span of 16 bases. CDR3 region: CAIRPGVGNEQFL. CDR3 coding DNA: TGTGCCATCAGGCCAGGGGTGGGCAATGAGCAGTTCCTC.

This clonotype was seen repeatedly, ten times or more. This CDR3 is CASSPLGLAGFKDTQYF. The DNA of the CDR3 is TGTGCCAGCAGCCCTCTGGGACTAGCGGGATTTAAAGATACGCAGTATTTT. This chain joins TRBV6-1 and TRBJ2-3; 13 bases align to TRBD2. Germline V gene data show CDR1 as MNHNS and CDR2 as SASEGT. The CDR3 has 17 residues. J gave up 5 bases and V 6 bases, and 11 bases lay outside the gene matches.

Of note for this clonotype: A far larger clone is one nucleotide away, so this likely arose from a read error. The rearrangement links TRBV7-9 to TRBJ2-1, with 8 bases identical to TRBD2. Unmatched junction bases numbered 12, after V lost 5 bases and J lost 3 bases. Germline V CDR1 and CDR2: SEHNR, FQNEAQ (reference sequence). This CDR3 has 17 amino acids. CDR3 loop: CASSPGLGGGIYNEQFF. CDR3 in DNA: TGTGCCAGCAGCCCGGGACTAGGGGGAGGGATCTACAATGAGCAGTTCTTC.

With respect to this clonotype: This likely traces to a read error, being one base from a far larger clone. The V gene is TRBV6-2 or TRBV6-3, the J gene TRBJ1-5; D possibly corresponds to TRBD1 (5 bases). CDR1 MNHEY and CDR2 SVGEGT come from the germline V gene. This CDR3 is built from 17 residues. V lost 0 bases and J 4 bases, leaving 16 bases between the germline ends. The CDR3 loop reads CASSYSPRGGQNQPQHF. CDR3 nucleotide sequence: TGTGCCAGCAGTTACTCCCCGAGGGGCGGGCAGAATCAGCCCCAGCATTTT.

This clonotype was recorded many times. The chain links TRBV6-5 to TRBJ2-7, with 7 nucleotides matching TRBD1. The CDR3 is 15 residues long. In germline, CDR1 is MNHEY, CDR2 SVGAGI. With 4 bases clipped from V and 1 base from J, the junction kept 7 bases outside the gene matches. CDR3 region: CASSSPGTASYEQYF. The CDR3 nucleotides read TGTGCCAGCAGTTCCCCCGGGACAGCGTCCTACGAGCAGTACTTC.

Turning to this clonotype: A read error likely explains this, since a far larger clone differs by one base. The chain carries TRBV11-1 and TRBJ2-1; 8 nucleotides match TRBD1. CDR1 and CDR2 (germline): SGHAT, FQDESV (reference sequence). This CDR3 spans 15 amino acids. Trimming cost V 5 bases and J 8 bases; bases outside gene matches: 11. This CDR3 reads CASSKGDRMGDEQFF. In DNA, the CDR3 is TGTGCCAGCAGCAAGGGGGACAGGATGGGCGATGAGCAGTTCTTC. The full variable domain, with the rest looked up from reference TRBV11-1 and TRBJ2-1, is EAEVAQSPRYKITEKSQAVAFWCDPISGHATLYWYRQILGQGPELLVQFQDESVVDDSQLPKDRFSAERLKGVDSTLKIQPAELGDSAMYLCASSKGDRMGDEQFFGPGTRLTVL.

This clonotype counts as large. This rearrangement joins TRBV28 to TRBJ2-1; TRBD2 matches at 8 bases. CDR3 length equals 16 residues. CDR1 and CDR2 from the germline V gene are MDHEN and SYDVKM. V lost 3 bases and J lost 4; bases outside the gene matches: 8. CDR3 sequence (DNA): TGTGCCAGCAGTTTTACAGCGGGAGCCCTATACAATGAGCAGTTCTTC. It codes for CASSFTAGALYNEQFF.

The sample holds a few counts of this clonotype. A read error likely explains this, since a far larger clone differs by one base. The rearrangement uses TRBV25-1 and TRBJ2-7; D call uncertain. The CDR3 consists of 12 residues. The V end lost 5 bases, the J end lost 5 bases, and 10 bases lay between the germline ends. Germline values: CDR1 MGHDK, CDR2 SYGVNS. CDR3 sequence (DNA): TGTGCCAGCAGTTTATCATGGAACGAGCAGTACTTC. Its translation: CASSLSWNEQYF.

Points on this clonotype: A much larger clone is a single base away; this may be a read error. This rearrangement joins TRBV7-8 to TRBJ1-1; a possible D gene is TRBD1 (5 bases). This CDR3 comprises 12 residues. V was shortened by 3 bases and J by 11 bases, with 13 bases between the two germline ends. Germline V gives CDR1 SGHVS, CDR2 FQNEAQ. CDR3: CASSLSQVGAFF. CDR3 coding DNA: TGTGCCAGCAGCTTGTCACAGGTTGGGGCTTTCTTT.

This clonotype was counted ten times or more. V usage is TRBV11-3 and J usage is TRBJ1-6; D remains ambiguous. CDR3 length equals 12 residues. V was shortened by 6 bases and J by 10 bases, with 10 bases between the two germline ends. Germline V gene data show CDR1 as SGHNT and CDR2 as YENEEA. The CDR3 spells CASSWFRSPLHF. The CDR3 coding sequence is TGTGCCAGCAGTTGGTTTCGGTCACCCCTCCACTTT.

This clonotype was found many times. This rearrangement joins TRBV27 to TRBJ2-3; TRBD2 might be the D (6 bases). This CDR3 contains 14 residues. Germline V gene lookup returns CDR1 MNHEY and CDR2 SMNVEV (reference sequence). Between the trimmed V and J ends, which lost 5 bases and 2 bases, there was a span of 11 bases. CDR3 in amino acids: CASSPGGNTDTQYF. The CDR3 region has the DNA TGTGCCAGCAGTCCTGGGGGGAACACAGATACGCAGTATTTT.

The chain employs TRBV6-9 and TRBJ2-3, with a possible D match to TRBD1 (5 bases). In germline, CDR1 is MNHGY, CDR2 SVAAGI. V dropped 10 bases and J dropped 0 bases, with 20 bases sitting between them. This CDR3 is 16 amino acids long. The CDR3 is CAISLGARSSTDTQYF. DNA for the CDR3: TGTGCCATCAGCCTTGGGGCTCGGAGTAGCACAGATACGCAGTATTTT.

This clonotype was counted ten times or more. This rearrangement joins TRBV5-6 to TRBJ2-7; TRBD1 matches 10 bases. Germline values: CDR1 SGHDT, CDR2 YYEEEE. Trimming removed 0 bases from V and 2 bases from J; junction bases left unmatched: 23. The CDR3 sequence is 22 residues long. Here the CDR3 DNA reads TGTGCCAGCAGCTTGGCCCAGCGGGAGACACGGACAGGGGGTTTATCGGCCTACGAGCAGTACTTC. Translated, it gives CASSLAQRETRTGGLSAYEQYF. Using reference TRBV5-6 and TRBJ2-7 for the parts outside the CDR3, the full variable domain is DAGVTQSPTHLIKTRGQQVTLRCSPKSGHDTVSWYQQALGQGPQFIFQYYEEEERQRGNFPDRFSGHQFPNYSSELNVNALLLGDSALYLCASSLAQRETRTGGLSAYEQYFGPGTRLTVT.

This clonotype was observed a few times. A much bigger clone sits one base away, suggesting this may be a read error. This chain links TRBV10-3 with TRBJ2-1; 9 positions match TRBD1. This CDR3 is built from 15 residues. Germline V lookup: CDR1 ENHRY, CDR2 SYGVKD. The CDR3 DNA is TGTGCCATCAGTGACCGGGACAGGGTCTACAGTGAGCAGTTCTTC. Its translation: CAISDRDRVYSEQFF.

This clonotype appeared many times. This chain joins TRBV9 and TRBJ1-5, with D tentatively TRBD1 (5 bases). CDR3 length equals 15 residues. V lost 0 bases and J 3 bases, leaving 10 bases between the germline ends. Germline V CDR1 and CDR2: SGDLS, YYNGEE. DNA of the CDR3: TGTGCCAGCAGCGTAGACGGGGGTGCCAATCAGCCCCAGCATTTT. This translates into CASSVDGGANQPQHF.

This clonotype was detected many times. This chain connects TRBV5-1 to TRBJ2-7, with 11 nucleotides matching TRBD2. V dropped 4 bases and J dropped 3; count of bases not matched to a gene: 9. The length of the CDR3 is 16 residues. Looked up from germline, CDR1 is SGHRS and CDR2 is YFSETQ. CDR3 in amino acids: CASSPTGTSGVYEQYF. CDR3 in DNA: TGCGCCAGCAGCCCCACCGGGACTAGCGGTGTCTACGAGCAGTACTTC.

This clonotype was detected ten times or more. V and J are TRBV28 and TRBJ2-7; 10 bases agree with TRBD1. The germline CDR1 and CDR2 sequences are MDHEN and SYDVKM. After removal of 5 bases from V and 4 bases from J, the junction contained 8 bases not matched to a gene. This CDR3 comprises 15 residues. This CDR3 reads CASSPAGQGGYEQYF. For the CDR3, the DNA is TGTGCCAGCAGTCCAGCCGGACAGGGGGGTTACGAGCAGTACTTC. Looking up the rest from reference TRBV28 and TRBJ2-7 gives the full variable domain: DVKVTQSSRYLVKRTGEKVFLECVQDMDHENMFWYRQDPGLGLRLIYFSYDVKMKEKGDIPEGYSVSREKKERFSLILESASTNQTSMYLCASSPAGQGGYEQYFGPGTRLTVT.

This clonotype was found a few times. At one of its ends the junction is not consistent with the germline gene, which may arise from a read error. The chain is built from TRBV10-3 and TRBJ1-1, with 11 bases identical to TRBD1. This CDR3 has 12 amino acids. Germline lookup yields CDR1 ENHRY and CDR2 SYGVKD. CDR3 sequence: CATGTGGAEALF. CDR3 nucleotide sequence: TGTGCCACCGGGACAGGGGGAGCTGAAGCTCTCTTT.

At least ten counts were recorded for this clonotype. The genes are TRBV11-3 and TRBJ1-6; 10 bases fit TRBD1. CDR1 is SGHNT and CDR2 is YENEEA in the germline V gene. V was pared by 6 bases and J by 6 bases, with 2 bases of the junction left unmatched. The CDR3 is made up of 14 amino acids. CDR3 protein: CASSDRGLNSPLHF. The DNA for the CDR3 is TGTGCCAGCAGTGACAGGGGGCTTAATTCACCCCTCCACTTT.

With regard to this clonotype: At one end, the junction sequence differs from germline, possibly due to a read error. For the CDR3, the DNA is TGTGCCACCAATGATTCAGGGTGGTTTCAGGAGACCCAGTACTTC. Residues: CATNDSGWFQETQYF. The V call is TRBV24-1, the J call TRBJ2-5, with D possibly matching TRBD1 (5 bases). Germline V lookup: CDR1 KGHDR, CDR2 SFDVKD. The CDR3 covers 15 residues.

Relative to its sample, this clonotype is medium-sized. CDR3 residues: CASSLVAGLNEQFF. The CDR3 DNA is TGCGCCAGCAGCTTGGTCGCAGGTCTCAATGAGCAGTTCTTC. The chain uses TRBV5-1 and TRBJ2-1; the D is unclear. The CDR3 length is 14 residues. V was shortened by 0 bases and J by 6 bases, with 10 bases between the two germline ends. Looked up from germline, CDR1 is SGHRS and CDR2 is YFSETQ.